This paragraph covers one T cell receptor beta chain sequence. The CDR3 is 13 amino acids. V lost 0 bases to trimming and J lost 4 bases, with 4 bases between them. CDR1 is SGHRS, CDR2 YFSETQ, per germline. The sample belongs to a study of shared clonotypes between healthy human individuals. Sequencing used immunoSEQ multiplex PCR; TCRdb keeps in-frame clones, though not all of them. This table holds roughly 1 million clones, around 74% found once. The sample comprised memory CD4+ T cells sorted from blood. Subset indicated: CD45RA-negative fraction. This sequence originates from a man between 18 and 29 years old in good health. The chain is built from TRBV5-1 and TRBJ2-2; no clear D. The CDR3 DNA follows: TGCGCCAGCAGCTTGGTGTCCACCGGGGAGCTGTTTTTT. Protein: CASSLVSTGELFF.